These 29 T cell receptor beta chains came from one sample sequenced in a study of blood T cell repertoires in COVID-19. The data were produced by immunoSEQ multiplex PCR, yet TCRdb's version contains in-frame clones alone and is incomplete. The table lists 250,000 or so clones, 87% of them singletons. Sequencing was done on a sample of peripheral blood. Receptor source: a woman aged 35 to 49 who had recovered from COVID-19.

This clone occurred once. This CDR3 is missing its conserved last phenylalanine or tryptophan, likely due to a read error. The DNA is left out, because the CDR3 cannot be placed on it with certainty; the CDR3 is given as TCRdb lists it. V and J are TRBV29-1 and TRBJ1-2; the table calls TRBD1, which could not be checked here. From germline, CDR1 is SQVTM and CDR2 ANQGSEA. With termini counted, the CDR3 has 11 amino acids. CDR3 loop: CSVEDPTGVYL.

The genes are TRBV27 and TRBJ2-3, with D unresolved. The CDR3 length is 12 residues. V lost 6 bases, J lost 6 bases, and 10 bases lay in between. Germline CDR1 and CDR2: MNHEY and SMNVEV (reference sequence). This chain's CDR3 is CASRAPGDTQYF. In nucleotides, the CDR3 is TGTGCCAGCAGGGCTCCCGGGGATACGCAGTATTTT.

The chain carries TRBV7-2 and TRBJ2-7; TRBD1 is a possible D gene (5 bases). CDR1 is SGHTA and CDR2 is FQGNSA in the germline V gene. The V and J ends lost 5 bases and 1 base respectively, with 12 bases between them. The CDR3 loop spans 14 amino acids. Here the CDR3 DNA reads TGTGCCAGCAGCGGTGGGGCTGGGTCCTACGAGCAGTACTTC. Protein product: CASSGGAGSYEQYF.

The chain has TRBV7-2 and TRBJ2-3; D not resolved. The germline V gene has CDR1 SGHTA and CDR2 FQGNSA. The CDR3 runs to 16 residues. V shed 1 base and J shed 5 bases, with 16 bases lying between them. CDR3 sequence reads: CASSLVLGRSQDTQYF. The DNA for the CDR3 is TGTGCCAGCAGCTTAGTGCTGGGCCGCTCCCAAGATACGCAGTATTTT.

In regard to this clone: One junction end disagrees with the germline gene, perhaps due to a read error. The chain couples TRBV5-1 to TRBJ1-5, with 12 bases fitting TRBD1. Germline CDR1 is SGHRS and CDR2 is YFSETQ. The CDR3 totals 18 residues. In DNA form, the CDR3 reads TGCACCAGCAGCCCCGGGACAGGGGGCGCGAGCAGCAATCAGCCCCAGCATTTT. Amino acid sequence: CTSSPGTGGASSNQPQHF.

The chain combines TRBV7-6 with TRBJ1-6, with 11 bases lining up with TRBD1. V shed 5 bases, J shed 6 bases, and the junction held 6 bases outside the gene matches. Germline V gives CDR1 SGHVS, CDR2 FNYEAQ. This CDR3 comprises 16 residues. The DNA of the CDR3 is TGTGCCAGCAGCCTAGGACAGGGGGCACTTAATTCACCCCTCCACTTT. It yields the protein CASSLGQGALNSPLHF.

V gene TRBV6-6 combines with J gene TRBJ1-2; D remains unclear. The length of the CDR3 is 10 residues. Germline V gene lookup returns CDR1 MNHNY and CDR2 SVGAGI (reference sequence). Trimming shortened V by 8 bases and J by 2 bases, and 3 bases separated the two germline ends. CDR3 bases: TGTGCCAGCTCAAACTATGGCTACACCTTC. Protein product: CASSNYGYTF.

The chain is built from TRBV7-9 and TRBJ2-7; D is ambiguous. The V gene lost 3 bases and the J gene lost 1 base, with 4 bases spanning the gap. This CDR3 has 12 residues. Germline V CDR1 and CDR2: SEHNR, FQNEAQ (reference sequence). In DNA, the CDR3 is TGTGCCAGCAGCTTCAGTTCCTACGAGCAGTACTTC. Its translation is CASSFSSYEQYF.

This clone has a single count. The rearrangement links TRBV6-6 to TRBJ2-7; TRBD1 matches at 9 bases. J was trimmed by 0 bases and V by 5 bases; bases with no gene match: 8. Germline V gene lookup returns CDR1 MNHNY and CDR2 SVGAGI (reference sequence). The CDR3 is 16 residues long. CDR3 nucleotides: TGTGCCAGCAGTAACGACGACAGGGGGAGCTCCTACGAGCAGTACTTC. Protein product: CASSNDDRGSSYEQYF.

The chain joins TRBV29-1 to TRBJ2-7, with a weak D call TRBD1 (5 bases). This CDR3 region has 13 residues. Trimming removed 1 base from V and 3 bases from J, with 10 bases in between. Germline V CDR1 and CDR2: SQVTM, ANQGSEA. CDR3 in DNA: TGCAGCGTTGAAGGGGCCAGGGACTACGAGCAGTACTTC. This gives the protein CSVEGARDYEQYF.

V and J are TRBV6-5 and TRBJ1-2, with a possible D match to TRBD1 (5 bases). V dropped 0 bases and J dropped 8 bases, with 16 bases sitting between them. The length of the CDR3 is 15 residues. The germline CDR1 and CDR2 sequences are MNHEY and SVGAGI. The CDR3 loop is CASSYSGLSPGGYTF. The CDR3 DNA reads as TGTGCCAGCAGTTACTCGGGGCTGAGTCCAGGGGGCTACACCTTC.

The gene calls are TRBV6-2 or TRBV6-3 and TRBJ2-7, with 10 bases aligning to TRBD1. After removal of 0 bases from V and 5 bases from J, the junction contained 4 bases not matched to a gene. The germline gives CDR1 MNHEY, CDR2 SVGEGT. CDR3 length: 15 amino acids. This CDR3 reads CASSYSGQGGHEQYF. DNA of the CDR3: TGTGCCAGCAGTTACTCCGGACAGGGGGGACACGAGCAGTACTTC.

The chain uses TRBV19 and TRBJ2-1, with D possibly TRBD1 on 5 matching bases. Trimming removed 3 bases at V and 4 bases at J, with 13 bases between. Germline V gene sequence: CDR1 LNHDA, CDR2 SQIVND (reference sequence). The CDR3 is 15 residues long. For the CDR3, the DNA is TGTGCCAGTAGTATCACCCGTCGACAGTACAATGAGCAGTTCTTC. It encodes CASSITRRQYNEQFF.

DNA for the CDR3: TGTGCCACCAGCAGAAGTTCTAGGAATACTGAAGCTTTCTTT. This codes for CATSRSSRNTEAFF. The chain combines TRBV15 with TRBJ1-1; the D is unclear. V was pared by 2 bases and J by 5 bases, with 12 bases between. This CDR3 spans 14 amino acids. Germline V gives CDR1 LNHNV, CDR2 YYDKDF (reference sequence).

V and J are TRBV10-3 and TRBJ1-5; TRBD1 agrees at 7 bases. The CDR3 consists of 14 residues. Germline V CDR1 and CDR2: ENHRY, SYGVKD. The V gene end was trimmed by 4 bases and the J gene end by 2 bases; junction bases not matched to a gene: 2. The CDR3 sequence is CAISGGQGNQPQHF. CDR3 nucleotide sequence: TGTGCCATCAGTGGTGGACAGGGCAATCAGCCCCAGCATTTT.

The rearrangement uses TRBV11-2 and TRBJ1-2; D possibly corresponds to TRBD1 (5 bases). The CDR3 runs 16 residues. The ends were cut back, 5 bases at V and 4 bases at J, with 20 bases in the middle. Germline values: CDR1 SGHAT, CDR2 FQNNGV. This CDR3 is CASSPQGADTAYGYTF. The CDR3 region has the DNA TGTGCCAGCAGCCCCCAAGGGGCGGACACGGCCTATGGCTACACCTTC.

The chain couples TRBV5-4 to TRBJ1-1, with D tentatively TRBD1 (5 bases). Trimming pared 4 bases from V and 2 bases from J, leaving 15 bases between. Germline CDR1 and CDR2: SGHNT and YYREEE (reference sequence). The CDR3 has 15 residues. The CDR3 DNA follows: TGTGCCAGCAGCCCGACAGTAAACACAAACACTGAAGCTTTCTTT. This sequence encodes CASSPTVNTNTEAFF.

The rearrangement links TRBV6-5 to TRBJ2-7; a possible D gene is TRBD1 (6 bases). V was shortened by 2 bases and J by 6 bases, with 14 bases between the two germline ends. The CDR3 is made up of 14 amino acids. Germline lookup yields CDR1 MNHEY and CDR2 SVGAGI. In DNA, the CDR3 is TGTGCCAGCAGTTACCTTCGCAGGGGACGCGAGCAGTACTTC. Protein: CASSYLRRGREQYF.

The V and J genes are TRBV30 and TRBJ2-2; weak D call: TRBD2 (5 bases). The germline V gene encodes CDR1 GTSNPN and CDR2 SVGIG (reference sequence). V lost 5 bases and J lost 5, with 15 bases in between. The CDR3 sequence is 14 residues long. This CDR3 is CAWGDYLGTGELFF. The CDR3 region has the DNA TGTGCCTGGGGCGACTATTTGGGAACCGGGGAGCTGTTTTTT.

The sample holds a few counts of this clone. The chain joins TRBV15 to TRBJ2-7, with 9 bases aligning to TRBD1. The V and J ends lost 1 base and 6 bases, in that order; junction bases with no gene match: 13. The CDR3 runs to 17 residues. Germline-derived CDR1 and CDR2 are LNHNV and YYDKDF (reference sequence). The CDR3 region is CATSRVQKWTGAGEQYF. The CDR3, as DNA: TGTGCCACCAGCAGAGTTCAGAAATGGACAGGGGCGGGCGAGCAGTACTTC.

In DNA, the CDR3 is TGTGCCAGCAGTGACCGGACTAGCGGTGAACAGACCCAGTACTTC. It translates to CASSDRTSGEQTQYF. This chain uses TRBV2 with TRBJ2-5, with 10 bases matching TRBD2. The CDR3 contains 15 residues. Looked up from germline, CDR1 is SNHLY and CDR2 is FYNNEI. The V and J ends lost 3 bases and 6 bases, in that order; junction bases with no gene match: 7.

V usage is TRBV6-5 and J usage is TRBJ1-2; tentatively, D is TRBD1 (6 bases). V lost 7 bases, J lost 4 bases, and 16 bases lay in between. CDR3 size: 14 residues. Germline CDR1 is MNHEY and CDR2 is SVGAGI. CDR3 bases: TGTGCCAGCATCTGGGGGGGCGCTACCTATGGCTACACCTTC. As protein: CASIWGGATYGYTF.

The chain links TRBV5-6 to TRBJ1-1; D gene ambiguous. Germline loops: CDR1 SGHDT, CDR2 YYEEEE. The CDR3 is 16 amino acids. Between the trimmed V and J ends, which lost 1 base and 3 bases, there was a span of 16 bases. The chain's CDR3 is CASSLLGGHEDTEAFF. The CDR3, as DNA: TGTGCCAGCAGCTTGTTAGGAGGCCATGAGGACACTGAAGCTTTCTTT. Drawing the rest from reference TRBV5-6 and TRBJ1-1, the complete variable domain is DAGVTQSPTHLIKTRGQQVTLRCSPKSGHDTVSWYQQALGQGPQFIFQYYEEEERQRGNFPDRFSGHQFPNYSSELNVNALLLGDSALYLCASSLLGGHEDTEAFFGQGTRLTVV.

The chain is built from TRBV25-1 and TRBJ2-1; D may be TRBD2 (5 bases). This CDR3 has 15 residues. V gave up 6 bases and J gave up 5 bases, with 17 bases separating them. The germline V gene encodes CDR1 MGHDK and CDR2 SYGVNS. The CDR3 DNA sequence: TGTGCCAGCAGCCCGGGAACTTACCGCGACAATGAGCAGTTCTTC. Translation: CASSPGTYRDNEQFF.

This clone is a singleton in its sample. The genes are TRBV5-1 and TRBJ1-1; 7 bases are shared with TRBD1. CDR3 length equals 15 residues. The V gene end was trimmed by 0 bases and the J gene end by 1 base; junction bases not matched to a gene: 3. From germline, CDR1 is SGHRS and CDR2 YFSETQ. The CDR3, as DNA: TGCGCCAGCAGCTTGGAGGGGGCAGCGAACACTGAAGCTTTCTTT. It translates to CASSLEGAANTEAFF.

The rearrangement joins TRBV3-1 (or the pseudogene TRBV3-2) to TRBJ1-3; 7 nucleotides align to TRBD1. The trim removed 4 bases at V and 2 bases at J, leaving 8 bases unmatched. The CDR3 runs 16 residues. Per the germline V gene, CDR1 is LGHDT and CDR2 is YNNKEL (reference sequence). The CDR3, as DNA: TGTGCCAGCAGCCCGTGGCAGGGGGGAGCTGGAAACACCATATATTTT. This codes for CASSPWQGGAGNTIYF.

This chain links TRBV15 with TRBJ1-5; maybe TRBD1 (6 bases). CDR3 length equals 16 residues. V was pared by 1 base and J by 3 bases, with 13 bases between. The germline V gene encodes CDR1 LNHNV and CDR2 YYDKDF (reference sequence). Here the CDR3 reads CATSRVGGAINQPQHF. The CDR3 DNA reads as TGTGCCACCAGCAGAGTGGGGGGGGCGATCAATCAGCCCCAGCATTTT. Variable domain in full (rest from reference TRBV15 and TRBJ1-5): DAMVIQNPRYQVTQFGKPVTLSCSQTLNHNVMYWYQQKSSQAPKLLFHYYDKDFNNEADTPDNFQSRRPNTSFCFLDIRSPGLGDTAMYLCATSRVGGAINQPQHFGDGTRLSIL.

The chain uses TRBV3-1 (or the pseudogene TRBV3-2) and TRBJ2-2, with a possible D match to TRBD1 (5 bases). The CDR3 contains 14 residues. Germline V gene sequence: CDR1 LGHDT, CDR2 YNNKEL (reference sequence). V was pared by 4 bases and J by 6 bases, with 12 bases between. The CDR3 is CASSPPYRSGELFF. CDR3 DNA: TGTGCCAGCAGCCCCCCTTACAGGTCCGGGGAGCTGTTTTTT.

CDR3 loop: CASSYLRNNEQFF. The CDR3 DNA is TGTGCCAGCAGCTACCTACGAAACAATGAGCAGTTCTTC. This rearrangement joins TRBV7-2 to TRBJ2-1; D is unclear. The V gene's germline CDR1 is SGHTA and CDR2 FQGNSA. This CDR3 has 13 amino acids. The V and J ends lost 4 bases and 5 bases respectively, with 9 bases between them.